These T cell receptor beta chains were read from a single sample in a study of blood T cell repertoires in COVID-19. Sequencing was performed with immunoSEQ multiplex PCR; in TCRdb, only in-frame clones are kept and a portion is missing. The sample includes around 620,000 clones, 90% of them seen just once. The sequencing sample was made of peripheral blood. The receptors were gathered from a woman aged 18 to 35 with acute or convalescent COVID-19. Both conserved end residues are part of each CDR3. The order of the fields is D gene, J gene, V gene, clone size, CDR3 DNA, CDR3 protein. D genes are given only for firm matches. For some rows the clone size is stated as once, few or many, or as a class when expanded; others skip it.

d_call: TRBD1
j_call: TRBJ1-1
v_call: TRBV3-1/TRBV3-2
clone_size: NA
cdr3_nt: TGTGCCAGCAGCTACCAGGGGGCCTTAGTGAAGGCTGAAGCTTTCTTT
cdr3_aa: CASSYQGALVKAEAFF

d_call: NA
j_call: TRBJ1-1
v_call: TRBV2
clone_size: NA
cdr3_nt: TGTGCCAGCCAGGGGAACCCCTATACCCGTCCCCCTGAAGCTTTCTTT
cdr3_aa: CASQGNPYTRPPEAFF

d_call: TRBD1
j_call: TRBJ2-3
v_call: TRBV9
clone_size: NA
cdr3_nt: TGTGCCAGCAGCGCGCTACAGGGGGCGCTTCCAGATACGCAGTATTTT
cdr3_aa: CASSALQGALPDTQYF

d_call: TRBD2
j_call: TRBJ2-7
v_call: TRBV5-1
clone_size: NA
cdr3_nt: TGCGCCAGCAGCTTGTCTCAGCGGGGGGCCACCTACGAGCAGTACTTC
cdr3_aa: CASSLSQRGATYEQYF

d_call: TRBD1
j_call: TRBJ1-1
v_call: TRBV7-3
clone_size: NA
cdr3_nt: TGTGCCAGCAGCTTAAGGGACAGAACTGAAGCTTTCTTT
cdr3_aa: CASSLRDRTEAFF

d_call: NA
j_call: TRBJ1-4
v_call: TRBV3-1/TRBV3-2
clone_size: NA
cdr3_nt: TGTGCCAGCAGCCAAGATTTGGGGGCGGCTAATGAAAAACTGTTTTTT
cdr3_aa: CASSQDLGAANEKLFF

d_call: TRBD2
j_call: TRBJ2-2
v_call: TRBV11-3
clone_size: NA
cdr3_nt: TGTGCCAGCAGCTCTCGGACTAGCGGGACATACACCGGGGAGCTGTTTTTT
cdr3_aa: CASSSRTSGTYTGELFF

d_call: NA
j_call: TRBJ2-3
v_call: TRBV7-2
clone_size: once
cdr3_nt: TGTGCCAGCAGCTTAGCCCCTAGCACAGATACGCAGTATTTT
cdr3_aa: CASSLAPSTDTQYF

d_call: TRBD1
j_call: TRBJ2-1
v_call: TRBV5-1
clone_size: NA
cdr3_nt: TGCGCCAGCAGCTTGGGACAGGGTTTTAGTAATGAGCAGTTCTTC
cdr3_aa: CASSLGQGFSNEQFF

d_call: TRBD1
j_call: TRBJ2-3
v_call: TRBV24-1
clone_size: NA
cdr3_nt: TGTGCCACCAGTCGGACAGGTGGTTTGGCAGATACGCAGTATTTT
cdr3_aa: CATSRTGGLADTQYF

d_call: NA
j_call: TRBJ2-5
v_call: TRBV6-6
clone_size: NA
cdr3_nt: TGTGCCAGCAGTTACTTACAGGGTCAAGAGACCCAGTACTTC
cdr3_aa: CASSYLQGQETQYF

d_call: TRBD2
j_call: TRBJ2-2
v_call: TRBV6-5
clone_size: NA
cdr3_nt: TGTGCCAGCAGTTTCAGACTAGCCGGAGGCACCGGGGAGCTGTTTTTT
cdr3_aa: CASSFRLAGGTGELFF

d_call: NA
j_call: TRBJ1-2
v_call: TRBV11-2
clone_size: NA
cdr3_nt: TGTGCCAGCAGCTTAGGCCAGACTAACTATGGCTACACCTTC
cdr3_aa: CASSLGQTNYGYTF

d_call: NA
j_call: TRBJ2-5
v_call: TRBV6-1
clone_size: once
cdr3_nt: TGTGCCAGCAGTGAAGGGGTTTGGGCAGATCAAGAGACCCAGTACTTC
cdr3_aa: CASSEGVWADQETQYF

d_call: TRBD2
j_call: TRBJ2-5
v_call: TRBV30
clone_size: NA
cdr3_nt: TGTGCCTGGAGGCTAGCGGGGGGGGAGACCCAGTACTTC
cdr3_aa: CAWRLAGGETQYF

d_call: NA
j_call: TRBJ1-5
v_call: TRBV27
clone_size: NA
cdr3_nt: TGTGCCAGCAGCCCAAGGGCGGAGGAGCAGCCCCAGCATTTT
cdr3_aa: CASSPRAEEQPQHF

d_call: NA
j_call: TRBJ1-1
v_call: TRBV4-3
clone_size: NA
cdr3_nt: TGCGCCAGCAGCCAAGATGTGTCAGGGGCAAGGGTGAACACTGAAGCTTTCTTT
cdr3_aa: CASSQDVSGARVNTEAFF

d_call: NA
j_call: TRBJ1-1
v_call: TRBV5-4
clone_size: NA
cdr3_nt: TGTGCCAGCAGCTTAGGTACCGGGAGCACTGAAGCTTTCTTT
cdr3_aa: CASSLGTGSTEAFF

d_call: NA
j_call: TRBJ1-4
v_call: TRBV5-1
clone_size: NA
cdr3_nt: TGCGCCCAGGGCTGGACAACTAATGAAAAACTGTTTTTT
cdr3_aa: CAQGWTTNEKLFF

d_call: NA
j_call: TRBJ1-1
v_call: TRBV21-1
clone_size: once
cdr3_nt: TGTGCCAGCAGCACCAGGGACGGGGGTAGAGAAGCTTTCTTT
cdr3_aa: CASSTRDGGREAFF

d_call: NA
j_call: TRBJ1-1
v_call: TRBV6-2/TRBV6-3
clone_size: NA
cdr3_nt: TGTGCCAGCAGTTACCAGTCAGGACAGAACACTGAAGCTTTCTTT
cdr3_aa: CASSYQSGQNTEAFF

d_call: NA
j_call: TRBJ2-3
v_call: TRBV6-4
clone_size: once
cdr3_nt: TGTGCCAGCAGTGAGGCTGGGCAGCCCAGTACGCAGTATTTT
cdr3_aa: CASSEAGQPSTQYF

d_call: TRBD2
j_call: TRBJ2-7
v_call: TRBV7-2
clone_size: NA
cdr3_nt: TGTGCCAGCAGCTTATTGGGGGGGGGCGAGCAGTACTTC
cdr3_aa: CASSLLGGGEQYF

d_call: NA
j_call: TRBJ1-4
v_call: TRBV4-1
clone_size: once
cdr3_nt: TGCGCCAGCAGCCACGAGGGGGAGGGCGCAAAACTGTTTTTT
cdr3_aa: CASSHEGEGAKLFF

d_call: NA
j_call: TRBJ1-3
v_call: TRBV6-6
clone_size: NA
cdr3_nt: TGTGCCAGCAGACCGCGGGGGGACGGAAACACCATATATTTT
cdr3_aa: CASRPRGDGNTIYF

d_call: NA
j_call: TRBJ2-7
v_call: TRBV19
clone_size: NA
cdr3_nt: TGTGCCAGTAATGTCATCGGGAGCGAGCAGTACTTC
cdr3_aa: CASNVIGSEQYF

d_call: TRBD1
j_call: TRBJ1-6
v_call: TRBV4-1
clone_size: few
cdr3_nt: TGCGCCAGCAGCCAACTTGGACAGGGGAACTCACCCCTCCACTTT
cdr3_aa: CASSQLGQGNSPLHF

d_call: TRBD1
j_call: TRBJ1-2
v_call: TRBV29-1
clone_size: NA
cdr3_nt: TGCAGCGTCGCGGGACAGGGGGCGGGCTATGGCTACACCTTC
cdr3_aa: CSVAGQGAGYGYTF

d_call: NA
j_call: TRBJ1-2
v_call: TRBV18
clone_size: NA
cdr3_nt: TGTGCCAGCTCACCAGGGCAGGCCCACACGGGGTATGGCTACACCTTC
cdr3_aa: CASSPGQAHTGYGYTF

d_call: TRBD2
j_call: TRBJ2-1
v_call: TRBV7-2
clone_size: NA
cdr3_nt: TGTGCCAGCACCCTAGCGGGGGGGCGATGGGAGCAGTTCTTC
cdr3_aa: CASTLAGGRWEQFF

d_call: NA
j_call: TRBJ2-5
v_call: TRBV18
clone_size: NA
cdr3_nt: TGTGCCAGCTCAACCCCGGGGACCCAGTACTTC
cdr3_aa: CASSTPGTQYF

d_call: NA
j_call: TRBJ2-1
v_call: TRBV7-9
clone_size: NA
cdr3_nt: TGTGCCAGCAGCTTAGACAGGGCCAATGAGCAGTTCTTC
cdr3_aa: CASSLDRANEQFF

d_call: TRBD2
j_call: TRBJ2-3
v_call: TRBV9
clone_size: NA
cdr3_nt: TGTGCCAGCAGCGCAACTAGCGGGGGGCCCCGCGGGGATACGCAGTATTTT
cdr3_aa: CASSATSGGPRGDTQYF

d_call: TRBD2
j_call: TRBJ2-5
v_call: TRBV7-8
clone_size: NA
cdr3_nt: TGTGCCAGCAGCTTAGCGCGTCTAGCGGGGGTAGAGACCCAGTACTTC
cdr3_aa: CASSLARLAGVETQYF

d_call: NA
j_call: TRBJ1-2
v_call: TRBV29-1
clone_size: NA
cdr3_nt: TGCAGCGTTGAAGAGCCCACAGTATATGGCTACACCTTC
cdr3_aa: CSVEEPTVYGYTF

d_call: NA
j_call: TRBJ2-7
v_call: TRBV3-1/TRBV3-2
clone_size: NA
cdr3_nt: TGTGCCAGCAGCCAAGCAGGGGTCTACGAGCAGTACTTC
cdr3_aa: CASSQAGVYEQYF

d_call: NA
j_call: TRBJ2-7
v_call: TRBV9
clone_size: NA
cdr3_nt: TGTGCCAGCAGCTTCGGACTGGAGCACCGATACGAGCAGTACTTC
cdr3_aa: CASSFGLEHRYEQYF

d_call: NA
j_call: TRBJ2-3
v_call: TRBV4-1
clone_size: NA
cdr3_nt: TGCGCCAGCAGCCAAGGTCGGGGAACAGATACGCAGTATTTT
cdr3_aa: CASSQGRGTDTQYF

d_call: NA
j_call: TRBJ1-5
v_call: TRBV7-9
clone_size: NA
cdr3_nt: TGTGCCAGCAGCAAAGGAGGGGGGGACAATCAGCCCCAGCATTTT
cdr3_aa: CASSKGGGDNQPQHF

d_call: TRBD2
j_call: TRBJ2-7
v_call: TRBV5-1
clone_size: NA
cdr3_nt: TGCGCCAGCAGCCTTACTAGCGGGGGGGCCTACGAGCAGTACTTC
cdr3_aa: CASSLTSGGAYEQYF

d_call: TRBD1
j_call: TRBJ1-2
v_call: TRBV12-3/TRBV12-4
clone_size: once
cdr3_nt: TGTGCCAGCTCGGGACAGGTCTATGGCTACACCTTC
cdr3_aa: CASSGQVYGYTF

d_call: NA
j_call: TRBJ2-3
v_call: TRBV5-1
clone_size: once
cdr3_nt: TGCGCCAGCAGCTGGAGTCGGGCAGATACGCAGTATTTT
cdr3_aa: CASSWSRADTQYF

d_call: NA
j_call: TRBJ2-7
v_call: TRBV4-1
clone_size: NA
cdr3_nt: TGCGCCAGCAGCCAAGGCGGGCCGTACGAGCAGTACTTC
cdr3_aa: CASSQGGPYEQYF

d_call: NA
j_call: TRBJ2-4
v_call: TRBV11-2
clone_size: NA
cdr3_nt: TGTGCCAGCAGTCCGGGACTTGGGAAAAACATTCAGTACTTC
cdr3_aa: CASSPGLGKNIQYF

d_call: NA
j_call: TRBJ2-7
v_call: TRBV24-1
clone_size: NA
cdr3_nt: TGTGCCACGAGTATGGGAAGGGGAACCTACGAGCAGTACTTC
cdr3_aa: CATSMGRGTYEQYF

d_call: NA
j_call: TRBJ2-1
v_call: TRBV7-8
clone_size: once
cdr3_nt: TGTGCCAGCATTGCGAGGTACAATGAGCAGTTCTTC
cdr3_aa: CASIARYNEQFF

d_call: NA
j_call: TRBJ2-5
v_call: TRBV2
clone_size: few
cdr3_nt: TGTGCCAGCAGTGAACCTATTTACTTC
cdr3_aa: CASSEPIYF

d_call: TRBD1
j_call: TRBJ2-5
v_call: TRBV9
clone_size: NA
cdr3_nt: TGTGCCAGCAGCGAGAGCGCAGGGGGCGAGAAAGAGACCCAGTACTTC
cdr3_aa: CASSESAGGEKETQYF

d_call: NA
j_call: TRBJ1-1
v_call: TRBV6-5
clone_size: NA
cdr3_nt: TGTGCCAGCAGTACCGGCACTGAAGCTTTCTTT
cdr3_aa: CASSTGTEAFF

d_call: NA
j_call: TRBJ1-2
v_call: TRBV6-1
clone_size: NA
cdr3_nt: TGTGCCAGCAGTGACCCTCGACGCAGGGGCCGGGCTAGGTATGGCTACACCTTC
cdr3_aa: CASSDPRRRGRARYGYTF

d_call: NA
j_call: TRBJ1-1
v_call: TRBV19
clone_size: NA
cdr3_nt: TGTGCCAGTAGACCGAATACAGTTCAGAACACTGAAGCTTTCTTT
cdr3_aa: CASRPNTVQNTEAFF

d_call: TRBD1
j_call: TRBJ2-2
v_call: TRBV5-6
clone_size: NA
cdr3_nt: TGTGCCAGCGCTGACCGGGACAGGGGGCTACGACGCACCGGGGAGCTGTTTTTT
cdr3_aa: CASADRDRGLRRTGELFF